One and the same sample provided the 24 T cell receptor beta chains below, sequenced in a study of T cells expressing NK-cell markers. TCRdb reprocessed the 5' RACE reads and stores each CDR3 protein as one record, lacking DNA. In all, the sample yields 400,000 to 550,000 distinct CDR3 sequences. The sequencing input was blood T cells: a sorted CD56 or NKG2C T cell subset, CD4+ or CD8+ T cells, or bulk PBMC T cells (not recorded which). Receptor source: a woman between 18 and 70 years old in good health.

The chain joins TRBV21-1 to TRBJ2-2; TCRdb gives TRBD1 as the D gene, but with no DNA this cannot be confirmed. TRBV21-1 is annotated as a pseudogene. The CDR3 contains 14 residues. CDR3 in amino acids: CASSNGGQAGELFF.

V and J are TRBV7-8 and TRBJ2-1; the D gene TCRdb calls, TRBD1, cannot be checked with no DNA. This CDR3 spans 17 amino acids. Germline CDR1 reads SGHVS; CDR2 reads FQNEAQ. The CDR3 reads CASSQRTGALSYNEQFF.

The chain carries TRBV9 and TRBJ2-7; absent DNA, TCRdb's TRBD1 call cannot be checked. This CDR3 contains 16 residues. Germline V CDR1 and CDR2: SGDLS, YYNGEE. The CDR3: CASSPNTGVSSYEQYF.

The chain joins TRBV11-2 to TRBJ2-1; the D call from TCRdb, TRBD1, cannot be confirmed without DNA. The CDR3 extends over 16 amino acids. Germline values: CDR1 SGHAT, CDR2 FQNNGV. The CDR3 reads CASSLSRRGHYNEQFF.

The rearrangement links TRBV5-1 to TRBJ2-2. This CDR3 contains 15 residues. From germline, CDR1 is SGHRS and CDR2 YFSETQ. This CDR3 is CASSLGQYNTGELFF.

The V gene is TRBV19, the J gene TRBJ2-5; the D call of TRBD2 rests on TCRdb alone, since no DNA is present to check it. The CDR3 is 14 residues long. Germline loops: CDR1 LNHDA, CDR2 SQIVND (reference sequence). The CDR3 reads CASSMGLAQETQYF.

This chain links TRBV20-1 with TRBJ1-5; TCRdb designates TRBD1, a call that cannot be tested without DNA. The germline V gene encodes CDR1 DFQATT and CDR2 SNEGSKA (reference sequence). The CDR3 contains 14 residues. CDR3 residues: CSATQGAHNQPQHF.

The chain carries TRBV4-1 and TRBJ2-6; the D call from TCRdb, TRBD1, cannot be confirmed without DNA. CDR3 length: 15 amino acids. Germline V CDR1 and CDR2: MGHRA, YSYEKL. CDR3 region: CASRRDLLGANVLTF.

The chain carries TRBV5-1 and TRBJ2-3; the TCRdb D gene call, TRBD2, has no DNA to confirm it. The germline V gene encodes CDR1 SGHRS and CDR2 YFSETQ. This CDR3 has 16 amino acids. CDR3 residues: CASSFGTSGGMDTQYF.

This rearrangement joins TRBV4-3 to TRBJ1-4; TCRdb outputs TRBD1, but without DNA this stays unchecked. This CDR3 spans 14 amino acids. Germline V CDR1 and CDR2: LGHNA, YSLEER. The CDR3 reads CASSPRQGGEKLFF.

This rearrangement joins TRBV15 to TRBJ1-4; TCRdb outputs TRBD1, but without DNA this stays unchecked. This CDR3 is 16 amino acids long. Germline V gene lookup returns CDR1 LNHNV and CDR2 YYDKDF (reference sequence). The CDR3 spells CATSKRGGTEATKLFF.

J is TRBJ2-3 and V is TRBV27; TCRdb picks TRBD1, but there is no DNA to check that call. Looked up from germline, CDR1 is MNHEY and CDR2 is SMNVEV (reference sequence). The CDR3 has 15 amino acids. The CDR3 loop reads CASSLGQASTDTQYF.

The rearrangement links TRBV7-9 to TRBJ2-2. This CDR3 has 13 amino acids. Germline V gene sequence: CDR1 SEHNR, CDR2 FQNEAQ (reference sequence). This CDR3 reads CASSLAVSGELFF.

This rearrangement joins TRBV29-1 to TRBJ2-3; TCRdb gives TRBD2 as the D gene, but with no DNA this cannot be confirmed. The CDR3 sequence is 18 residues long. CDR1 and CDR2 from the germline V gene are SQVTM and ANQGSEA. The CDR3 protein is CSVEGLAAERFYTDTQYF.

V is TRBV18 and J is TRBJ2-3. Per the germline V gene, CDR1 is KGHSH and CDR2 is LQKENI. The length of the CDR3 is 13 residues. This CDR3 reads CASSQRSTDTQYF.

The CDR3 loop is CASSGRAGSYEQYF. This chain links TRBV12-3 or TRBV12-4 with TRBJ2-7; TCRdb names TRBD2, which stays unverified in the absence of DNA. The CDR3 consists of 14 residues.

This chain's CDR3 is CASSEGFGGRRETQYF. V is TRBV6-1 and J is TRBJ2-5; TCRdb picks TRBD2, but there is no DNA to check that call. The CDR3 totals 16 residues. Germline V gene data show CDR1 as MNHNS and CDR2 as SASEGT.

CDR3 region: CASSYFGDRSSYEQYF. The chain carries TRBV6-5 and TRBJ2-7; absent DNA, TCRdb's TRBD1 call cannot be checked. CDR1 is MNHEY, CDR2 SVGAGI, per germline. This CDR3 has 16 residues.

This chain joins TRBV4-2 and TRBJ2-1. The CDR3 consists of 15 residues. The V gene's germline CDR1 is LGHNA and CDR2 YNFKEQ. Here the CDR3 reads CASSQEGASGNEQFF.

The rearrangement joins TRBV12-3 or TRBV12-4 to TRBJ1-5; as DNA is missing, the TRBD1 call by TCRdb cannot be tested. CDR3 length equals 20 residues. This chain's CDR3 is CASSSGTGGTLVHSNQPQHF.

The chain couples TRBV29-1 to TRBJ2-7; there is no DNA to check the TCRdb D call of TRBD1. The CDR3 extends over 14 amino acids. Germline V CDR1 and CDR2: SQVTM, ANQGSEA. The CDR3 sequence: CSVEDRDSAYEQYF.

This CDR3 is CSAVLGPPEEQPQHF. J is TRBJ1-5 and V is TRBV20-1; lacking DNA, the TRBD1 call made by TCRdb goes unchecked. The CDR3 is made up of 15 amino acids. Germline V gene lookup returns CDR1 DFQATT and CDR2 SNEGSKA (reference sequence).

CDR3 loop: CASSTLGRGYEQYF. The chain recombines TRBV12-3 or TRBV12-4 with TRBJ2-7; TCRdb designates TRBD1, a call that cannot be tested without DNA. The CDR3 is 14 amino acids.

The genes are TRBV27 and TRBJ2-1; TCRdb picks TRBD2, but there is no DNA to check that call. Germline CDR1 and CDR2: MNHEY and SMNVEV (reference sequence). The CDR3 consists of 16 residues. The CDR3 region is CASSGEAGGSHNEQFF.